These 3 T cell receptor beta chains share one sample of origin, sequenced in a study of cytotoxic CD8 clonotypes in ibrutinib-treated CLL. This table comes from immunoSEQ multiplex PCR, and its TCRdb copy is limited to in-frame clones, with some not included. This sample has approximately 74,000 clones, with more than 75% found just once. Sequences were derived from PBMCs, sampled at disease progression, from a patient treated with ibrutinib. The receptor set was obtained from a human donor with chronic lymphocytic leukemia.

This sequence joins TRBV5-4 and TRBJ1-1, with D perhaps matching TRBD1 (6 bases). The CDR3 runs to 12 residues. Trimming removed 1 base at V and 7 bases at J, with 8 bases between. Germline lookup yields CDR1 SGHNT and CDR2 YYREEE (reference sequence). CDR3 loop: CASSLIRGEAFF. CDR3 DNA sequence: TGTGCCAGCAGCTTGATCAGGGGTGAAGCTTTCTTT.

On this clone itself: Its ends do not fully match the called genes, so a read error is possible. The J gene is TRBJ2-2, the V gene TRBV10-1; D is perhaps TRBD1 (5 bases). Germline CDR1 reads WNHNN; CDR2 reads SYGVQD (reference sequence). The CDR3 length is 13 residues. In DNA form, the CDR3 reads TGCGCCAGCGGTGACAGGAACACCGGGGAGCTGTTTTTT. It specifies CASGDRNTGELFF.

The chain recombines TRBV10-2 with TRBJ1-2; maybe TRBD1 (5 bases). Germline V gives CDR1 WSHSY, CDR2 SAAADI. The CDR3 covers 16 residues. CDR3 amino acids: CGGTRGWLHLNYGYTF. The CDR3 bases are TGCGGGGGGACTCGGGGATGGCTCCATCTTAACTATGGCTACACCTTC.